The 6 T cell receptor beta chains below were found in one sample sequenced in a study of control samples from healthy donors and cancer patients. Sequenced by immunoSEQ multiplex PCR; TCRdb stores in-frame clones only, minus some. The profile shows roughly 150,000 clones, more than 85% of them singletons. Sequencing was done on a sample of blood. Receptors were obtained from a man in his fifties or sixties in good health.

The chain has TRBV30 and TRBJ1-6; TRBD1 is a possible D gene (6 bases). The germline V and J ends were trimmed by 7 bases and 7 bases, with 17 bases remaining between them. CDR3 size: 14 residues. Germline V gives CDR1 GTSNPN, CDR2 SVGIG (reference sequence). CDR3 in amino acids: CAYSRRDKNSPLHF. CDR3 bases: TGTGCCTACTCGAGGAGGGACAAGAATTCACCCCTCCACTTT.

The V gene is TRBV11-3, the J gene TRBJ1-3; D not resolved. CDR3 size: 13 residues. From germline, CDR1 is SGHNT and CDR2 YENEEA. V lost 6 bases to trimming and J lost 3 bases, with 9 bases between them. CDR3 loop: CASSPSIGNTIYF. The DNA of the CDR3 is TGTGCCAGCAGTCCATCCATTGGAAACACCATATATTTT.

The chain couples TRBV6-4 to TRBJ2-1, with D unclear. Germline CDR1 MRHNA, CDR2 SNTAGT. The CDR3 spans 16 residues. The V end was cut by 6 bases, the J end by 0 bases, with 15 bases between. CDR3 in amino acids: CASSPNGVFSYNEQFF. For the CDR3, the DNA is TGTGCCAGCAGCCCCAATGGGGTCTTCTCCTACAATGAGCAGTTCTTC.

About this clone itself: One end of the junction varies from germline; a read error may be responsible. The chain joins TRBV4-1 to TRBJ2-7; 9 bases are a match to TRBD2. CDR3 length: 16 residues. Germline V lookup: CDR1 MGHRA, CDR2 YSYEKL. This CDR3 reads CASSQEASGISYEQYF. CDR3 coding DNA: TGCGCCAGCAGTCAAGAGGCTAGCGGGATCAGCTACGAGCAGTACTTC.

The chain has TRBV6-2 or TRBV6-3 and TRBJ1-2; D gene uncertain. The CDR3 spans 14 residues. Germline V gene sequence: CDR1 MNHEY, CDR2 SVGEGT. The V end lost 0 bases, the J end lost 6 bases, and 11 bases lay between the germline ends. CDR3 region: CASSYSILLDGYTF. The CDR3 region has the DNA TGTGCCAGCAGTTACTCGATACTGCTCGATGGCTACACCTTC.

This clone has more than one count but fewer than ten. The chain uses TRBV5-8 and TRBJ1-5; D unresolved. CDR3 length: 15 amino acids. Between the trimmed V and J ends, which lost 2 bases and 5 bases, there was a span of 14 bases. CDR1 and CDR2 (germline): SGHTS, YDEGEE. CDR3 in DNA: TGTGCCAGCAGCTTTAGGATTGGGGTGGATCAGCCCCAGCATTTT. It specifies CASSFRIGVDQPQHF. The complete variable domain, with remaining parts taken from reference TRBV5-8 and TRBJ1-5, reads EAGVTQSPTHLIKTRGQQATLRCSPISGHTSVYWYQQALGLGLQFLLWYDEGEERNRGNFPPRFSGRQFPNYSSELNVNALELEDSALYLCASSFRIGVDQPQHFGDGTRLSIL.